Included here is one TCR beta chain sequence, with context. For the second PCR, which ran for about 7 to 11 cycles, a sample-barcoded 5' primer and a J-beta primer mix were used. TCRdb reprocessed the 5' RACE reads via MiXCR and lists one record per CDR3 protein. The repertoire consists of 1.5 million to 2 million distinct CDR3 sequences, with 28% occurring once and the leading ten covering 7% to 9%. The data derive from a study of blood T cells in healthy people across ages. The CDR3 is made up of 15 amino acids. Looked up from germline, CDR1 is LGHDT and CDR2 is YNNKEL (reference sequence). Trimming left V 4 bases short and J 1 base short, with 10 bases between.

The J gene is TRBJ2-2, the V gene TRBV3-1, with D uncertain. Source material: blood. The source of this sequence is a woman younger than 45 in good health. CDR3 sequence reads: CASSRTIKNTGELFF. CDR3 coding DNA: TGTGCCAGCAGCCGAACAATAAAGAACACCGGGGAGCTGTTTTTT.